Listed below are T cell receptor beta chains from one sample, sequenced in a study of blood T cell repertoires in COVID-19. Sequenced by immunoSEQ multiplex PCR; TCRdb stores in-frame clones only, minus some. The sample lists around 29,000 clones; 70% to 90% were seen once. The source material was peripheral blood. The origin of the receptors is a woman aged 80 or over with COVID-19, enrolled during active disease. The CDR3 runs from the conserved cysteine through the conserved F or W. Fields, in order: D gene, V gene, clone size, J gene, CDR3 protein. D genes are given only for firm matches. A row's size may be missing; if present it is once, few, many or a size class.

>TRBD1|TRBV9|-|TRBJ1-5
CASSRDRDGQPQHF
>TRBD2|TRBV3-1/TRBV3-2|-|TRBJ2-5
CASSRGLAGGPRQETQYF
>TRBD1|TRBV5-1|-|TRBJ2-1
CASSFGQGASRDEQFF
>TRBD1|TRBV6-5|-|TRBJ1-1
CASSRTGIMNTEAFF
>-|TRBV19|-|TRBJ1-5
CASGGILNEPQHF
>-|TRBV3-1/TRBV3-2|-|TRBJ2-7
CASRGSSPQQYF
>-|TRBV2|-|TRBJ1-2
CASSLGGRSGYTF
>-|TRBV12-5|-|TRBJ2-6
CASGLYTGMSSGANVLTF
>TRBD1|TRBV11-1|-|TRBJ1-2
CASSPRTGYYGYTF
>-|TRBV5-1|-|TRBJ1-1
CASSPPTVTGTRGTEAFF
>-|TRBV5-5|-|TRBJ1-3
CASSLEAGAGNTIYF
>TRBD1|TRBV11-2|-|TRBJ2-7
CASSLQGLSSYEQYF
>-|TRBV6-5|-|TRBJ1-4
CASRGLPPQEKLFF
>TRBD1|TRBV27|-|TRBJ1-1
CASSNRGIAEAFF
>-|TRBV3-1/TRBV3-2|-|TRBJ1-1
CASSLRDASGEAFF
>TRBD2|TRBV6-1|few|TRBJ2-1
CASSEALAGGLSSYNEQFF
>TRBD1|TRBV19|-|TRBJ2-1
CASRTGASSYNEQFF
>-|TRBV10-1|-|TRBJ2-4
CASSLQTIDIQYF
>-|TRBV7-9|-|TRBJ1-2
CASSLYGGEGKGYGYTF
>TRBD2|TRBV7-2|-|TRBJ2-2
CASSLSLAGVVTGELFF
>TRBD1|TRBV7-9|-|TRBJ1-2
CASSPTGGLGYTF
>-|TRBV6-6|-|TRBJ2-2
CASSSRLNTGELFF
>TRBD1|TRBV18|-|TRBJ1-5
CASSPDRGESQPQHF
>TRBD1|TRBV7-2|-|TRBJ1-2
CASSPRQGGGYTF
>-|TRBV5-4|-|TRBJ1-4
CASTQSGRGANEKLFF
>-|TRBV6-6|once|TRBJ1-5
CAAQGAAGQPQHF
>TRBD2|TRBV7-8|-|TRBJ2-1
CASSARGGSGIIYNEQFF
>TRBD1|TRBV7-9|once|TRBJ2-7
CASSFRDRVGDEQYF
>-|TRBV3-1/TRBV3-2|-|TRBJ1-2
CASSQDPVVYGYTF